These 25 T cell receptor beta chains share one sample of origin, sequenced in a study of cytomegalovirus exposure and HLA in healthy donors. In the PCR, 60 Vbeta and 13 Jbeta primers were used. Repertoires were generated with immunoSEQ multiplex PCR, while TCRdb's copy carries only in-frame clones and drops some. Among 95,000 to 110,000 clones listed, around 9.1% were seen once. The sequencing input was PBMCs. The receptors derive from a man aged 40-55 years in good health and CMV-seropositive.

This chain joins TRBV7-9 and TRBJ2-1, with 8 bases fitting TRBD1. V dropped 0 bases and J dropped 9; count of bases not matched to a gene: 4. Germline V gene data show CDR1 as SEHNR and CDR2 as FQNEAQ (reference sequence). The CDR3 covers 14 residues. The CDR3 sequence: CASSLARQGSEQFF. CDR3 in DNA: TGTGCCAGCAGCTTAGCCAGACAGGGGAGTGAGCAGTTCTTC.

This rearrangement joins TRBV9 to TRBJ2-1, with 14 bases identical to TRBD2. Germline CDR1 reads SGDLS; CDR2 reads YYNGEE. V was pared by 2 bases and J by 9 bases, with 4 bases of the junction left unmatched. The length of the CDR3 is 15 residues. The CDR3 loop reads CASSVTSGRASEQFF. The CDR3 bases are TGTGCCAGCAGCGTGACTAGCGGGAGGGCCTCTGAGCAGTTCTTC.

For this clone: This CDR3 fails to terminate in the conserved phenylalanine or tryptophan, so it likely reflects a read error. The chain joins TRBV5-7 to TRBJ2-3; TRBD2 aligns across 7 bases. Being an ORF, TRBV5-7 has a function that is uncertain. The junction had 13 bases not matched to a gene; V was cut back by 0 bases and J by 3 bases. The CDR3 spans 18 residues. CDR3 DNA: TGTGCCAGCAGCTTGGCGGGGATTGGCGGGAGTCGGACAGATACGCAGTATCTT. Protein product: CASSLAGIGGSRTDTQYL.

This clone was observed a few times. V usage is TRBV5-1 and J usage is TRBJ2-6; TRBD2 agrees at 9 bases. CDR1 SGHRS and CDR2 YFSETQ come from the germline V gene. The CDR3 length is 21 residues. V gave up 0 bases and J gave up 1 base; unmatched junction bases: 14. CDR3 in DNA: TGCGCCAGCAGCTTGGAAGGCGGGAGGGTTTTTTATAGTTCTGGGGCCAACGTCCTGACTTTC. This encodes CASSLEGGRVFYSSGANVLTF.

This clone occurred a few times. The chain combines TRBV6-1 with TRBJ2-2; 12 bases agree with TRBD2. Trimming cost V 0 bases and J 6 bases; bases outside gene matches: 14. The length of the CDR3 is 20 residues. The germline V gene has CDR1 MNHNS and CDR2 SASEGT. CDR3 in DNA: TGTGCCAGCAGTGAAGCGCTCTGGACTAGCGGGGCAGGGATTGCCGGGGAGCTGTTTTTT. It encodes CASSEALWTSGAGIAGELFF.

This clone appeared a few times. V and J are TRBV6-4 and TRBJ1-1; D is unresolved. Germline assignment: CDR1 MRHNA and CDR2 SNTAGT. V was trimmed by 3 bases and J by 0 bases, leaving 5 bases between them. The CDR3 has 13 residues. The CDR3 here is CASSEQLNTEAFF. The CDR3 bases are TGTGCCAGCAGTGAACAGCTGAACACTGAAGCTTTCTTT.

The chain uses TRBV6-1 and TRBJ2-7; 8 positions match TRBD1. Germline V CDR1 and CDR2: MNHNS, SASEGT. The CDR3 loop spans 15 amino acids. V was clipped by 2 bases and J by 2 bases; unmatched bases: 5. The CDR3 sequence: CASSEQGAVPYEQYF. In DNA, the CDR3 is TGTGCCAGCAGTGAACAGGGGGCGGTACCCTACGAGCAGTACTTC.

The V call is TRBV7-9, the J call TRBJ2-5; weak D call: TRBD1 (5 bases). Germline loops: CDR1 SEHNR, CDR2 FQNEAQ (reference sequence). V lost 7 bases, J lost 2 bases, and 20 bases lay in between. The CDR3 has 16 residues. The CDR3 sequence is CASTKTENEKQETQYF. CDR3 DNA: TGTGCCAGCACCAAGACAGAGAACGAGAAACAAGAGACCCAGTACTTC.

This clone has just a few counts. The rearrangement uses TRBV10-3 and TRBJ2-3; 12 bases line up with TRBD2. From germline, CDR1 is ENHRY and CDR2 SYGVKD. The V gene end was trimmed by 5 bases and the J gene end by 3 bases; junction bases not matched to a gene: 6. CDR3 length equals 16 residues. The DNA of the CDR3 is TGTGCCATCAGTCAGCTAGCGGGAGGGGAGACAGATACGCAGTATTTT. Residues: CAISQLAGGETDTQYF.

This clone was found a few times. An end of the junction differs from the germline gene, which may be a read error. The chain uses TRBV27 and TRBJ2-7; TRBD2 agrees at 8 bases. This CDR3 has 15 amino acids. Germline-derived CDR1 and CDR2 are MNHEY and SMNVEV (reference sequence). The CDR3 DNA reads as TGTGCCAGCAGTTTATCAGGGACCAGGGGAGCGGGAGAAAACTTC. It translates to CASSLSGTRGAGENF.

V and J are TRBV5-4 and TRBJ1-3; D call uncertain. CDR1 is SGHNT, CDR2 YYREEE, per germline (reference sequence). V was trimmed by 4 bases and J by 0 bases, leaving 14 bases between them. The CDR3 consists of 16 residues. The CDR3, as DNA: TGTGCCAGCAGCCTGGGCTCGTTGAGCTCTGGAAACACCATATATTTT. Amino acid sequence: CASSLGSLSSGNTIYF.

In its sample, this clone was seen a few times. The chain recombines TRBV2 with TRBJ1-1, with 7 bases fitting TRBD1. Looked up from germline, CDR1 is SNHLY and CDR2 is FYNNEI. Trimming took 5 bases from V and 0 from J; bases not matched to a gene: 9. The CDR3 is made up of 16 amino acids. The CDR3 DNA sequence: TGTGCCAGCAGTCTCGCTTGGACAGGCATGAACACTGAAGCTTTCTTT. Amino acids: CASSLAWTGMNTEAFF.

The chain is built from TRBV9 and TRBJ2-7; 9 bases fit TRBD2. CDR3 length: 14 amino acids. Unmatched junction bases numbered 1, after V lost 1 base and J lost 2 bases. Germline V gene data show CDR1 as SGDLS and CDR2 as YYNGEE. This CDR3 is CASSVTSGPYEQYF. The CDR3 bases are TGTGCCAGCAGCGTAACTAGCGGGCCCTACGAGCAGTACTTC.

The chain uses TRBV5-1 and TRBJ2-7, with a possible D match to TRBD1 (5 bases). CDR3 length: 15 amino acids. Germline assignment: CDR1 SGHRS and CDR2 YFSETQ. Trimming stripped 4 bases from V and 7 bases from J, with 21 bases between. CDR3 residues: CASSLQYLKGREQYF. The CDR3, as DNA: TGCGCCAGCAGCCTACAGTACCTTAAGGGGCGGGAGCAGTACTTC.

This clone was found a few times. The chain links TRBV7-2 to TRBJ1-5; TRBD1 matches 8 bases. Losses at the gene ends were 5 bases for V and 7 bases for J; bases not matched to a gene: 7. Germline CDR1 SGHTA, CDR2 FQGNSA. The CDR3 runs to 14 residues. The CDR3 region is CASSRGQADQPQHF. CDR3 coding DNA: TGTGCCAGCAGCCGGGGACAGGCCGACCAGCCCCAGCATTTT.

The rearrangement links TRBV4-1 to TRBJ1-4, with D hard to call. Trimming pared 4 bases from V and 1 base from J, leaving 4 bases between. The CDR3 extends over 13 amino acids. The germline gives CDR1 MGHRA, CDR2 YSYEKL. In nucleotides, the CDR3 is TGCGCCAGCAGCCTAGTAACTAATGAAAAACTGTTTTTT. Its translation: CASSLVTNEKLFF.

This clone has a handful of counts. The chain links TRBV2 to TRBJ2-7; maybe TRBD1 (6 bases). The CDR3 has 14 residues. Germline V lookup: CDR1 SNHLY, CDR2 FYNNEI. Trimming removed 2 bases from V and 2 bases from J, with 10 bases in between. The CDR3: CASSERTDTYEQYF. DNA of the CDR3: TGTGCCAGCAGTGAAAGGACAGATACCTACGAGCAGTACTTC.

The V call is TRBV5-1, the J call TRBJ2-5, with a weak D call TRBD2 (6 bases). Trimming cost V 5 bases and J 9 bases, with 14 bases left between them. Looked up from germline, CDR1 is SGHRS and CDR2 is YFSETQ. This CDR3 has 12 amino acids. The CDR3 sequence is CASRQGWEAQYF. Here the CDR3 DNA reads TGCGCCAGCAGACAAGGTTGGGAGGCCCAGTACTTC.

This clone was recorded a few times. The chain links TRBV11-1 to TRBJ2-7; 7 bases fit TRBD2. The CDR3 runs 16 residues. CDR1 SGHAT and CDR2 FQDESV come from the germline V gene (reference sequence). The V segment lost 5 bases and the J segment 4 bases; nucleotides outside the gene matches: 14. This CDR3 reads CASSPRGGDSDYEQYF. CDR3 nucleotides: TGTGCCAGCAGCCCCCGTGGGGGGGATTCAGATTACGAGCAGTACTTC.

This clone was recorded once. One end of the junction varies from germline; a read error may be responsible. The rearrangement uses TRBV7-7 and TRBJ2-5, with 12 bases fitting TRBD2. Germline lookup yields CDR1 SSHAT and CDR2 FNYEAQ (reference sequence). The length of the CDR3 is 15 residues. The CDR3 reads CASSAGLAGPETQYF. In DNA form, the CDR3 reads TGTGCTAGCAGTGCAGGACTAGCGGGACCAGAGACCCAGTACTTC.

This clone has only a few counts. The rearrangement joins TRBV4-3 to TRBJ1-4; possibly TRBD1 for D (5 bases). Germline CDR1 and CDR2: LGHNA and YSLEER. V lost 0 bases, J lost 10 bases, and 15 bases lay in between. The CDR3 extends over 15 amino acids. CDR3 in DNA: TGCGCCAGCAGCCAAGACGGACAACACTTTGGAAAACTGTTTTTT. This sequence encodes CASSQDGQHFGKLFF.

This clone was observed a handful of times. CDR3 loop: CASSLGRGSGRRSSYNEQFF. As DNA, the CDR3 is TGTGCCAGCAGCTTAGGTCGGGGTAGCGGGAGGCGTAGCTCCTACAATGAGCAGTTCTTC. The J gene is TRBJ2-1, the V gene TRBV7-8; TRBD2 matches 10 bases. Germline loops: CDR1 SGHVS, CDR2 FQNEAQ. CDR3 length: 20 residues. Germline trimming cut 1 base from V and 0 bases from J; bases unmatched to any gene: 12.

This CDR3 is CASSVPGLRNQPQHF. CDR3 sequence (DNA): TGTGCCAGCAGTGTGCCGGGGTTAAGGAATCAGCCCCAGCATTTT. This chain uses TRBV2 with TRBJ1-5, with D unresolved. From germline, CDR1 is SNHLY and CDR2 FYNNEI. This CDR3 comprises 15 residues. Trimming removed 4 bases at V and 4 bases at J, with 14 bases between.

This clone was seen a handful of times. The chain employs TRBV4-2 and TRBJ1-2; perhaps TRBD1 as D (6 bases). This CDR3 has 14 amino acids. The germline V and J ends were trimmed by 4 bases and 4 bases, with 13 bases remaining between them. The germline V gene encodes CDR1 LGHNA and CDR2 YNFKEQ. CDR3 amino acids: CASSPADRGYGYTF. CDR3 nucleotides: TGTGCCAGCAGCCCAGCGGACAGAGGCTATGGCTACACCTTC.

This clone was detected many times. The rearrangement uses TRBV6-5 and TRBJ2-3; D is perhaps TRBD2 (6 bases). The germline V and J ends were trimmed by 5 bases and 2 bases, with 14 bases remaining between them. Germline V gene data show CDR1 as MNHEY and CDR2 as SVGAGI. This CDR3 has 15 amino acids. The CDR3, as DNA: TGTGCCAGCAGTCCCGGGACTCCCAACACAGATACGCAGTATTTT. This codes for CASSPGTPNTDTQYF.